Listed below are T cell receptor beta chains from one sample, sequenced in a study of T cells in Graves' hyperthyroidism and ophthalmopathy. TCRdb called the multiplex PCR reads again in MiXCR, with one record for every CDR3 protein. The table has about 640,000 distinct CDR3 sequences, around 21% seen once. Sequencing was performed on blood. Source of these receptors: a man under 40 with Graves' ophthalmopathy. Both conserved end residues are part of each CDR3. The D gene is left open where the match is weak. The size field is filled for only some rows; it gives once, few, many or a size class.

clone_size	v_call	j_call	d_call	cdr3_aa	cdr3_nt
NA	TRBV4-3	TRBJ2-7	NA	CASSQDLGSDEQYF	TGCGCCAGCAGCCAAGATCTGGGTTCTGACGAGCAGTACTTC
NA	TRBV5-1	TRBJ2-1	NA	CASSRGDTSYNEQFF	TGCGCCAGCAGCCGAGGGGACACCTCCTACAATGAGCAGTTCTTC
once	TRBV6-1	TRBJ2-5	TRBD1	CASRRGTGGQETQYF	TGTGCCAGCAGACGGGGGACAGGGGGCCAAGAGACCCAGTACTTC
NA	TRBV19	TRBJ2-3	TRBD1	CASSHRGETDTQYF	TGTGCCAGTAGTCACAGGGGCGAAACAGATACGCAGTATTTT
NA	TRBV30	TRBJ2-7	TRBD2	CAWSLGLGEIHEQYF	TGTGCCTGGAGTCTGGGACTAGGAGAGATCCACGAGCAGTACTTC
many	TRBV12-3/TRBV12-4	TRBJ2-7	TRBD2	CASSTMGGRFSSYEQYF	TGTGCCAGCAGTACGATGGGCGGGAGGTTCAGCTCCTACGAGCAGTACTTC
few	TRBV29-1	TRBJ2-5	TRBD2	CSVGPSGLAGGETQYF	TGCAGCGTTGGCCCTTCGGGACTAGCGGGAGGGGAGACCCAGTACTTC
few	TRBV10-3	TRBJ2-7	NA	CAVALRDEQYF	TGTGCCGTCGCCCTGCGGGACGAGCAGTACTTC
NA	TRBV20-1	TRBJ2-5	NA	CSARETGPETQYF	TGCAGTGCTAGAGAAACCGGTCCAGAGACCCAGTACTTC
NA	TRBV2	TRBJ2-1	NA	CASSERTGNNEQFF	TGTGCCAGCAGTGAACGGACGGGCAACAATGAGCAGTTCTTC
many	TRBV3-1	TRBJ2-1	TRBD2	CASSQGTSEFF	TGTGCCAGCAGCCAAGGGACTAGCGAGTTCTTC
NA	TRBV6-6	TRBJ2-2	TRBD2	CASSYGNLAGGTGELFF	TGTGCCAGCAGTTACGGGAATCTAGCGGGGGGCACCGGGGAGCTGTTTTTT
many	TRBV30	TRBJ2-7	TRBD1	CAWTGTGGYEQYF	TGTGCCTGGACCGGGACAGGGGGCTACGAGCAGTACTTC
many	TRBV28	TRBJ2-7	NA	CASSLPLEGVSYEQYF	TGTGCCAGCAGTCTCCCTTTGGAAGGGGTTTCCTACGAGCAGTACTTC
NA	TRBV6-1	TRBJ1-2	NA	CASIVEGGYTF	TGTGCCAGCATCGTGGAGGGGGGCTACACCTTC
many	TRBV5-1	TRBJ2-1	NA	CASSSGTGSYNEQFF	TGCGCCAGCAGTAGCGGGACAGGCTCCTACAATGAGCAGTTCTTC
NA	TRBV7-3	TRBJ1-5	NA	CASSSSPTDTQHF	TGTGCCAGCAGCTCTTCCCCCACAGATACGCAGCATTTT
many	TRBV20-1	TRBJ2-7	TRBD2	CSANLAGLTYEQYF	TGCAGTGCAAACTTAGCGGGTCTAACCTACGAGCAGTACTTC
NA	TRBV6-1	TRBJ2-2	NA	CASSSPRSSAGELFF	TGTGCCAGCAGTTCCCCTCGGAGCAGCGCCGGGGAGCTGTTTTTT
few	TRBV6-2/TRBV6-3	TRBJ2-6	NA	CASSYSFEHSGANVLTF	TGTGCCAGCAGTTACTCGTTCGAACACTCTGGGGCCAACGTCCTGACTTTC
many	TRBV6-5	TRBJ1-1	NA	CASSYGTTEAFF	TGTGCCAGCAGTTACGGAACAACTGAAGCTTTCTTT
few	TRBV28	TRBJ2-7	TRBD2	CATRSGLAGVYEQYF	TGTGCCACCCGAAGCGGACTAGCGGGGGTCTACGAGCAGTACTTC
NA	TRBV11-3	TRBJ1-5	NA	CASSLKRPNSNQPQHF	TGTGCCAGCAGCTTAAAGCGGCCTAATAGCAATCAGCCCCAGCATTTT
NA	TRBV20-1	TRBJ1-6	NA	CSAREGRDWDSPLHF	TGCAGTGCTAGAGAGGGCAGGGATTGGGATTCACCCCTCCACTTT
many	TRBV5-6	TRBJ2-1	NA	CASSFGGAGGEQFF	TGTGCCAGCAGCTTCGGGGGAGCAGGAGGCGAGCAGTTCTTC
many	TRBV7-9	TRBJ2-7	NA	CASSSESYEQYF	TGTGCCAGCAGCTCAGAATCCTACGAGCAGTACTTC
many	TRBV7-2	TRBJ1-4	NA	CASSLGGGAGNEKLFF	TGTGCCAGCAGCTTAGGGGGGGGCGCGGGTAATGAAAAACTGTTTTTT
few	TRBV29-1	TRBJ2-3	NA	CSVEGFSTDTQYF	TGCAGCGTTGAGGGGTTTAGCACAGATACGCAGTATTTT
many	TRBV28	TRBJ2-3	NA	CASSLTSSTDTQYF	TGTGCCAGCAGTTTGACGAGCAGCACAGATACGCAGTATTTT
NA	TRBV5-5	TRBJ2-1	TRBD1	CASSSTPGQVKFF	TGTGCCAGCAGCTCCACTCCGGGACAGGTAAAGTTCTTC
many	TRBV3-1	TRBJ2-7	NA	CASSQSGYEQYF	TGTGCCAGCAGCCAAAGTGGCTACGAGCAGTACTTC
few	TRBV11-3	TRBJ2-2	TRBD2	CASSFAGTSGSGTGELFF	TGTGCCAGCAGCTTTGCAGGGACTAGCGGGAGCGGCACCGGGGAGCTGTTTTTT
many	TRBV7-9	TRBJ1-4	NA	CASSPSATNEKLFF	TGTGCCAGCAGCCCCTCAGCAACTAATGAAAAACTGTTTTTT
NA	TRBV19	TRBJ1-1	TRBD1	CASSNQGGFQAFF	TGTGCCAGTAGTAACCAGGGGGGGTTCCAAGCTTTCTTT
many	TRBV20-1	TRBJ2-3	NA	CSARDRADTQYF	TGCAGTGCTAGAGACAGAGCAGATACGCAGTATTTT
few	TRBV5-5	TRBJ1-3	NA	CASSLGPSSGNTIYF	TGTGCCAGCAGCTTGGGACCAAGCTCTGGAAACACCATATATTTT
many	TRBV7-8	TRBJ1-1	NA	CASSLRPGSNTEAFF	TGTGCCAGCAGCTTACGGCCAGGGTCGAACACTGAAGCTTTCTTT
many	TRBV4-2	TRBJ1-5	NA	CASSQDLQGNQPQHF	TGTGCCAGCAGCCAAGATCTGCAGGGCAATCAGCCCCAGCATTTT
NA	TRBV7-9	TRBJ2-7	NA	CASSLVTGYPAGEQYF	TGTGCCAGCAGCTTAGTCACAGGGTACCCCGCGGGAGAGCAGTACTTC
many	TRBV5-1	TRBJ1-5	TRBD1	CASSPGQGAGQPQHF	TGCGCCAGCAGCCCGGGACAGGGGGCAGGTCAGCCCCAGCATTTT
few	TRBV5-4	TRBJ2-7	TRBD1	CASSSGTAGEQYF	TGTGCCAGCAGCTCCGGGACAGCAGGCGAGCAGTACTTC
few	TRBV6-1	TRBJ1-2	TRBD1	CASSDRAGGSGGYTF	TGTGCCAGCAGTGACAGAGCAGGGGGCTCTGGTGGCTACACCTTC
many	TRBV30	TRBJ1-1	NA	CAWSLGQPNTEAFF	TGTGCCTGGAGTCTGGGTCAGCCGAACACTGAAGCTTTCTTT
NA	TRBV6-1	TRBJ2-7	NA	CASSEAAVSYEQYF	TGTGCCAGCAGTGAAGCCGCGGTATCCTACGAGCAGTACTTC
NA	TRBV3-1	TRBJ2-5	NA	CASSQDPAAVQETQYF	TGTGCCAGCAGCCAAGATCCAGCGGCAGTCCAAGAGACCCAGTACTTC
NA	TRBV28	TRBJ1-3	NA	CATRPPGNTIYF	TGTGCCACCCGGCCCCCTGGAAACACCATATATTTT
NA	TRBV18	TRBJ2-7	NA	CASSPGLSGTAEQYF	TGTGCCAGCTCACCGGGTTTATCGGGGACCGCCGAGCAGTACTTC
NA	TRBV20-1	TRBJ2-3	NA	CSARATALDTQYF	TGCAGTGCTAGGGCGACAGCGCTAGATACGCAGTATTTT
NA	TRBV28	TRBJ2-7	TRBD1	CASRPGTAYEQYF	TGTGCCAGCAGACCCGGGACAGCATACGAGCAGTACTTC
many	TRBV7-2	TRBJ2-4	TRBD2	CASGGGGSENIQYF	TGTGCCAGCGGCGGGGGAGGGTCTGAAAACATTCAGTACTTC
few	TRBV28	TRBJ2-2	NA	CASSFLPSASTGELFF	TGTGCCAGCAGTTTTCTCCCCAGCGCGAGCACCGGGGAGCTGTTTTTT
NA	TRBV20-1	TRBJ2-3	NA	CSARAFPGPGMGTQYF	TGCAGTGCTAGAGCCTTCCCCGGACCAGGCATGGGTACGCAGTATTTT
NA	TRBV27	TRBJ2-2	NA	CASSLKRNTGELFF	TGTGCCAGCAGTTTAAAGAGGAACACCGGGGAGCTGTTTTTT
NA	TRBV19	TRBJ2-1	NA	CASSIGSERRREQFF	TGTGCCAGTAGTATAGGTAGCGAGCGCCGACGTGAGCAGTTCTTC